Given below is one TCR beta chain in context. Its specific antigen is unknown. Relative to the germline gene, one junction end is altered; a read error may explain this. Donors were a few dozen systemically healthy Caucasian individuals from Russia aged roughly 6 to 95 years. Each donor gave 8 to 10 milliliters of peripheral blood, collected into EDTA-treated Vacutainer tubes. Ficoll-Paque density-gradient centrifugation was used to isolate PBMCs, with at least 6.5 million per sample. Trizol reagent was used to extract total RNA from the PBMCs, yielding at least 5.5 micrograms per sample. The percentages of naive CD45RAhigh/CD27high T cells were determined by flow cytometry on a PBMC aliquot from every donor. From its cysteine to its phenylalanine, the CDR3 spans 13 amino acids. Kept here is only the CDR3 DNA, which spans 39 bases and is read in frame from base 1. Based on the germline V gene (reference sequence), the CDR1 and CDR2 sequences are DFQATT and SNEGSKA.

The entry originates in a study of blood T cells in healthy people across ages (dated by TCRdb to the mid-2010s). Broadly, across the study: In model experiments, template switching captured about one uniquely barcoded TCR beta cDNA molecule for every two T cells. For two donors (one aged 18 to 30 and one aged 80 or older), the study analyzed two additional independent replicas of 1 million unique cDNA reads from the same blood draw. To track age-related changes in TCR beta repertoire diversity, the study relied on deep sequencing normalized with unique cDNA molecular identifiers. Four age groups were formed from the donors: young (average approximately 15 years), middle-aged (approximately 39), aged (approximately 60) and long-lived (82). To avoid experimental bias, donors of different ages were randomly spread across the sequencing lanes. Beyond this particular receptor, the publication reports: There was a strong correlation between observed TCR beta diversity and the percentage of naive T cells measured by flow cytometry. Compared with the aged group, the long-lived group had more naive CD4+ T cells, fewer expanded clones and increased TCR diversity, suggesting age selection. Because the CMV infection status of the donors was unknown, age-related changes in expanded clonotypes may potentially have been confounded. Since profiling was done on bulk unsorted PBMCs, naive and antigen-experienced compartments could not be conclusively compared. Observed TCR beta diversity per million T cells fell roughly linearly with age, and a significant reduction was already apparent by age approximately 40. Estimates of total diversity based on one million sequenced T cells were considered lower bounds and underestimates.

The protocol used for the library was 5' RACE. This sample was sequenced with an Illumina HiSeq 2500. A second PCR of roughly 7 to 12 cycles was performed with a sample-barcoded 5' primer and a J-beta primer mix. A unique molecular identifier was introduced onto each TCR beta cDNA molecule by a template-switch 5' adaptor carrying 12 random nucleotides. Each sample yielded at least 3 million CDR3-containing paired-end reads. The Mint cDNA synthesis kit, primed by a TRBC-specific oligonucleotide, was used to synthesize first-strand cDNA from all RNA. Following uracil-DNA glycosylase treatment, all cDNA underwent a first 18-cycle PCR with the universal primers M1SS and BC2_uni_R. The authors' analysis ran thus. Normalization of each sample was performed by random selection of 1 million high-quality reads, each carrying a distinct molecular identifier. Instead of being binned into consensus sequences, reads that shared molecular identifiers were thrown out. MiTCR, run with a Q25 quality threshold and the strictest error-elimination algorithm, handled CDR3 identification, clonotype clustering and error correction. A nonparametric unseen species model with Euler transformation was used to estimate lower-bound total TCR beta diversity. The public reads were run again by TCRdb, first through fastp at Q25 and then through MiXCR, and only productive beta chains were kept. Rows with one shared CDR3 protein collapse into an entry with the most common genes and DNA. TCRdb's processing, not the authors', yielded these V and J calls. Present in this sample are 920,000 or so distinct CDR3 sequences, under 55% of which were seen just once. The ten top clones hold 15% to 20% of the sample.

This receptor was taken from a woman aged 60-70 years in good health. The chain joins TRBV20-1 to TRBJ2-1; D gene: possibly TRBD1, on 5 matching bases. Sample: blood. The DNA reads TGCAGTGCCAGACAGACCTATGGCAATGAGCAGTTCTTT. Its product reads: CSARQTYGNEQFF.